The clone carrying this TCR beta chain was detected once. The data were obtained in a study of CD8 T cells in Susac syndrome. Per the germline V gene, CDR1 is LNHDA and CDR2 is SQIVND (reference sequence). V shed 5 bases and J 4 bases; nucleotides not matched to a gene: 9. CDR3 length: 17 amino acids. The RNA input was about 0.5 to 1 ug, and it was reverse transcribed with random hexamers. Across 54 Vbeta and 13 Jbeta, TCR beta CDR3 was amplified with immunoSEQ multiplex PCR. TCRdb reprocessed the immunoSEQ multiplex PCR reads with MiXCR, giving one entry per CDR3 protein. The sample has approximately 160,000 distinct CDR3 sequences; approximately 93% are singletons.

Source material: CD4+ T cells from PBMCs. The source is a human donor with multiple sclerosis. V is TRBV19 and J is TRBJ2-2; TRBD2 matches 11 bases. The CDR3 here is CASSFTSGSRATGELFF. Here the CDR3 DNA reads TGTGCCAGTAGTTTTACTAGCGGGAGTCGGGCCACCGGGGAGCTGTTTTTT. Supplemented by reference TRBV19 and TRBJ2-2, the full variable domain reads DGGITQSPKYLFRKEGQNVTLSCEQNLNHDAMYWYRQDPGQGLRLIYYSQIVNDFQKGDIAEGYSVSREKKESFPLTVTSAQKNPTAFYLCASSFTSGSRATGELFFGEGSRLTVL.